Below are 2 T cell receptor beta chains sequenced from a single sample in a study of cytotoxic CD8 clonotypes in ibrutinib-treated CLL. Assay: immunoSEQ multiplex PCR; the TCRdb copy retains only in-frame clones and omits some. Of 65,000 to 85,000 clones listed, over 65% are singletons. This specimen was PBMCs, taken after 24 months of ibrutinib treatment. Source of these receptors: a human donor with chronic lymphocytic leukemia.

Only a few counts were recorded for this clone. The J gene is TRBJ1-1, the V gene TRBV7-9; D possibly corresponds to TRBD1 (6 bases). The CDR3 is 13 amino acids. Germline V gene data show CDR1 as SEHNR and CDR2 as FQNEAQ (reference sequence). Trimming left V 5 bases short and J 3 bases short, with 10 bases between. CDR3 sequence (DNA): TGTGCCAGCAGCCCAGGGGTTTACACTGAAGCTTTCTTT. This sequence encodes CASSPGVYTEAFF.

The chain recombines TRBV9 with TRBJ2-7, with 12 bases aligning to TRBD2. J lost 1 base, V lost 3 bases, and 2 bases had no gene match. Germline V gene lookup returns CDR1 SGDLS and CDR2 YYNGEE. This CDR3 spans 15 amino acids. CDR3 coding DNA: TGTGCCAGCAGCGCAGGACTAGCGGGATCCTACGAGCAGTACTTC. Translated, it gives CASSAGLAGSYEQYF.